This T cell receptor beta chain was profiled in a study of regulatory T cells in long-lasting Graves disease. On this clonotype: Its antigen is as yet unknown.

From germline, CDR1 is LGHDT and CDR2 YNNKEL (reference sequence). CDR3 length: 16 amino acids. Trimming left V 0 bases short and J 10 bases short, with 16 bases between. Assembly of TCR beta libraries relied on iRepertoire HTBI primers together with Arm-PCR of CDR3 regions. TCRdb processed the multiplex PCR reads anew with MiXCR; each CDR3 protein has one entry. The sample carries 400,000 to 550,000 distinct CDR3 sequences, roughly 15% recorded once. Study-wide results and limits: TRBV28 was favored in persistent disease, as were TRBJ1-2 and TRBJ2-5.

As for time point: newly diagnosed GD, antithyroid drugs for less than 3 months. Extracted PBMC RNA gave rise to the TCR library. The sample was also linked to a second study, of T cells in Graves' hyperthyroidism and ophthalmopathy. As that study records: Expanded thyroid clonotypes (above 0.001) were mostly also found in blood.

The receptor comes from a woman under 30 with Graves disease. This chain connects TRBV3-1 to TRBJ1-6; D uncertain. This sample comprised peripheral blood mononuclear cells (PBMCs), obtained at new diagnosis, from a patient treated with antithyroid drugs. The CDR3 loop reads CASSQEGNPLGSPLHF. The CDR3 nucleotides are TGTGCCAGCAGCCAAGAGGGCAATCCTCTTGGGTCACCCCTCCACTTT.